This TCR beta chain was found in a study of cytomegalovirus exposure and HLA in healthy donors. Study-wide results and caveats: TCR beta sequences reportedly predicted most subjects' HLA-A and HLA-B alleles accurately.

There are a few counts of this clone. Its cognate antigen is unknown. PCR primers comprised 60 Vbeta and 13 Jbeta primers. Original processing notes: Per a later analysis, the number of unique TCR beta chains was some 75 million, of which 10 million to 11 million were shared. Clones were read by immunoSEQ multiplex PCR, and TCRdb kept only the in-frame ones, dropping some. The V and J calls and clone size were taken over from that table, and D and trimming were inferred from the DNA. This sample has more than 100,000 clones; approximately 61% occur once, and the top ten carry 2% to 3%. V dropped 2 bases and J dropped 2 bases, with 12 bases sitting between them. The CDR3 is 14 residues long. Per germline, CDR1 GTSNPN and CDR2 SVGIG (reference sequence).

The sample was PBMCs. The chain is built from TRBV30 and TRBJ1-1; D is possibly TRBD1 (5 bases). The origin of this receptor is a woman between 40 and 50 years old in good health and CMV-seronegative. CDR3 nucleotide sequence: TGTGCCTGGAGTTTCGGGAGGGGAAACACTGAAGCTTTCTTT. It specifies CAWSFGRGNTEAFF.